This TCR beta chain came from a study of blood T cell repertoires in COVID-19. Participants were placed into cohorts based on the clinical history they reported. This clone was detected once. TCRdb's table, derived via immunoSEQ multiplex PCR, lists solely in-frame clones and lacks some. The repertoire has fewer than 500,000 clones, 85% to 90% of them found once; the top ten carry around 0.91%. Trimming cost V 4 bases and J 0 bases; bases outside gene matches: 4. Germline V CDR1 and CDR2: SGHRS, YFSETQ. The CDR3 has 15 residues. The chain is built from TRBV5-1 and TRBJ1-5; 7 bases are a match to TRBD1. Sequencing was performed on PBMCs or T cells enriched from blood (not recorded which). This sequence was found in a woman in her thirties with acute COVID-19. CDR3 loop: CASSPTGNSNQPQHF. CDR3 DNA: TGCGCCAGCAGCCCGACAGGGAATAGCAATCAGCCCCAGCATTTT.